These 2 T cell receptor beta chains originate from one sample sequenced in a study of radiation and T cells in renal cell carcinoma. Time point indicated: baseline pretreatment blood. Treatment meaning: 15 Gy SBRT to primary tumor, nephrectomy 4 weeks later. Here immunoSEQ multiplex PCR was the method, and the copy in TCRdb shows in-frame clones only, minus some. The repertoire holds tens of thousands of clones, with over 70% as singletons. The sequencing here drew on blood, taken from a patient whose treatment included radiotherapy and nephrectomy. The receptor source for this set is a man in his 60s with renal cell carcinoma.

This rearrangement joins TRBV25-1 to TRBJ2-7; D may be TRBD1 or TRBD2 (5 bases each). The CDR3 contains 15 residues. Germline lookup yields CDR1 MGHDK and CDR2 SYGVNS. V was clipped by 1 base and J by 5 bases, with 15 bases between them. The CDR3 bases are TGTGCCAGCAGTGAATCCGGAGGCAGGGTGGACGAGCAGTACTTC. This encodes CASSESGGRVDEQYF.

The V call is TRBV19, the J call TRBJ2-2; 8 positions agree with TRBD2. Unmatched junction bases numbered 11, after V lost 3 bases and J lost 5 bases. Germline V CDR1 and CDR2: LNHDA, SQIVND (reference sequence). The CDR3 has 17 residues. The CDR3 bases are TGTGCCAGTAGTATTCCTAGCGGGCTTATATCAACCGGGGAGCTGTTTTTT. It yields the protein CASSIPSGLISTGELFF.